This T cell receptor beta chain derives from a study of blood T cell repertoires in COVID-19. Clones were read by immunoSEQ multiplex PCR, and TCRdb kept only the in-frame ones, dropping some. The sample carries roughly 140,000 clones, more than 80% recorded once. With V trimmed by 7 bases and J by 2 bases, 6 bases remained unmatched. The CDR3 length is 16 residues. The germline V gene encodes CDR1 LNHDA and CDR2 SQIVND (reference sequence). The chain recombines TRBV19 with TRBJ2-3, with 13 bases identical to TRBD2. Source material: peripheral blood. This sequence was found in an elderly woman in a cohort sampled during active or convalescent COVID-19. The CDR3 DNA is TGTGCCAGTAAATCCGGACTAGCGGGGGACACAGATACGCAGTATTTT. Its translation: CASKSGLAGDTDTQYF.